This TCR beta chain stems from a study of blood T cell repertoires in COVID-19. Study-level background: Sites in the United States, Italy and Spain provided acute and convalescent COVID-19 samples. PBMCs, B-cell-depleted T cells, or T cells provided the cDNA or gDNA that made up the material.

The study recruited people aged about 18 to 95 years across approximately 23 US areas. Cohort 3 recovered donors had two negative PCRs, clearance, or symptom resolution. The CDR3 spans 15 residues. CDR1 and CDR2 from the germline V gene are SGDLS and YYNGEE. The V gene lost 0 bases and the J gene lost 2 bases, with 12 bases spanning the gap. Libraries were prepared by immunoSEQ multiplex PCR; TCRdb keeps only in-frame clonotypes and omits some of them. The sample lists approximately 300,000 clones, roughly 89% occurring once. Sequenced input: PBMCs or T cells enriched from blood (not recorded which). The receptor's source is a man aged 55 to 70 who had recovered from COVID-19. The genes are TRBV9 and TRBJ2-7, with D possibly TRBD1 on 6 matching bases. The CDR3 loop is CASSVGTVGTYEQYF. CDR3 sequence (DNA): TGTGCCAGCAGCGTAGGGACAGTGGGGACCTACGAGCAGTACTTC. The whole variable domain, remainder taken from reference TRBV9 and TRBJ2-7, is DSGVTQTPKHLITATGQRVTLRCSPRSGDLSVYWYQQSLDQGLQFLIQYYNGEERAKGNILERFSAQQFPDLHSELNLSSLELGDSALYFCASSVGTVGTYEQYFGPGTRLTVT.